This record covers a single TCR beta chain. The antigen remains unidentified. The data originate from a study of cytomegalovirus exposure and HLA in healthy donors. Study findings and constraints: Later, an analysis showed that TCR beta chains associated with HLA were more clonally expanded than others that were equally common.

PCR used 60 Vbeta primers and 13 Jbeta primers. Clones were sequenced by immunoSEQ multiplex PCR, and TCRdb holds only the in-frame ones, with some missing. This specimen shows 80,000 to 100,000 clones; the ten leading clones hold about 0.5%. The CDR3 contains 14 residues. The ends were cut back, 6 bases at V and 8 bases at J, with 16 bases in the middle. Germline-derived CDR1 and CDR2 are MNHNS and SASEGT. The chain recombines TRBV6-1 with TRBJ1-4; D might be TRBD1 (5 bases). The receptor was derived from a man aged 45-65 years in good health and CMV-seronegative. Sequencing was performed on PBMCs. CDR3 sequence (DNA): TGTGCCAGCAGCACCTCGGGGGGGGGAGAAAAACTGTTTTTT. Encoded protein: CASSTSGGGEKLFF.